The 26 T cell receptor beta chains below were found in one sample sequenced in a study of blood T cell repertoires in COVID-19. The protocol was immunoSEQ multiplex PCR, while the TCRdb copy is restricted to in-frame clones and leaves out a portion. This table has about 100,000 clones, roughly 79% appearing once. Material: peripheral blood. The receptors here all came from a woman between 70 and 85 years old with acute or convalescent COVID-19.

This clone has more than one count but fewer than ten. The chain has TRBV4-1 and TRBJ1-5; possible D gene TRBD1, 6 bases. Trimming shortened V by 3 bases and J by 4 bases, and 10 bases separated the two germline ends. CDR1 is MGHRA and CDR2 is YSYEKL in the germline V gene. The CDR3 extends over 14 amino acids. As DNA, the CDR3 is TGCGCCAGCAGCCAGGAGACAGGTAATCAGCCCCAGCATTTT. Translation: CASSQETGNQPQHF.

In its sample, this clone was seen once. This chain uses TRBV6-5 with TRBJ1-6, with D tentatively TRBD1 (5 bases). CDR3 length: 15 residues. Germline-derived CDR1 and CDR2 are MNHEY and SVGAGI. V gave up 10 bases and J gave up 0 bases, with 13 bases separating them. This chain's CDR3 is CATNRGSSYNSPLHF. Written as DNA, the CDR3 is TGTGCCACCAATAGGGGAAGCTCCTATAATTCACCCCTCCACTTT.

This clone was recorded at least ten times. CDR3 residues: CAISEQSGSTDTQYF. The CDR3 coding sequence is TGTGCCATCAGTGAACAAAGCGGTAGCACAGATACGCAGTATTTT. The rearrangement links TRBV10-3 to TRBJ2-3, with D perhaps TRBD2 (5 bases). Germline CDR1 is ENHRY and CDR2 is SYGVKD. V shed 3 bases and J shed 0 bases, with 10 bases lying between them. The CDR3 totals 15 residues.

A few counts support this clone. The chain carries TRBV19 and TRBJ1-6; tentatively, D is TRBD1 (6 bases). Deletions cut 6 bases from V and 3 bases from J, with 15 bases between. The CDR3 has 16 residues. The V gene's germline CDR1 is LNHDA and CDR2 SQIVND (reference sequence). CDR3 bases: TGTGCCAGTAGGCAAACAGGGAGTGGCTATAATTCACCCCTCCACTTT. Its translation is CASRQTGSGYNSPLHF.

The chain links TRBV28 to TRBJ1-6; 12 bases line up with TRBD1. The V gene end was trimmed by 6 bases and the J gene end by 10 bases; junction bases not matched to a gene: 13. The germline V gene has CDR1 MDHEN and CDR2 SYDVKM. CDR3 size: 17 residues. CDR3 sequence: CASSRPGQGAISSPLHF. DNA of the CDR3: TGTGCCAGCAGCCGCCCGGGACAGGGGGCGATCAGCTCACCCCTCCACTTT.

The chain combines TRBV7-9 with TRBJ1-2; possibly TRBD1 for D (5 bases). V gave up 4 bases and J gave up 5 bases, with 17 bases separating them. This CDR3 is built from 15 residues. Germline V gives CDR1 SEHNR, CDR2 FQNEAQ (reference sequence). This CDR3 is CASSSGLRDFYGYTF. Here the CDR3 DNA reads TGTGCCAGCAGCTCTGGCCTGCGGGACTTTTATGGCTACACCTTC.

This rearrangement joins TRBV16 to TRBJ1-4, with TRBD1 as a possible D gene (5 bases). This CDR3 contains 13 residues. Germline assignment: CDR1 KGHSY and CDR2 FQNENV. V lost 1 base, J lost 5 bases, and 5 bases lay in between. CDR3 bases: TGTGCCAGCAGCCAATACAGGAATGAAAAACTGTTTTTT. Its protein is CASSQYRNEKLFF.

The gene calls are TRBV19 and TRBJ1-3; D ambiguous. The CDR3 loop spans 12 amino acids. Germline assignment: CDR1 LNHDA and CDR2 SQIVND (reference sequence). Trimming stripped 7 bases from V and 8 bases from J, with 12 bases between. The CDR3 DNA sequence: TGTGCCAGTAACTCTGGGAGGGACACCATATATTTT. This gives the protein CASNSGRDTIYF.

The CDR3 DNA sequence: TGTGCCAGTAGTATAGATCGGCGGTCCTCTGGAAACACCATATATTTT. It translates to CASSIDRRSSGNTIYF. This rearrangement joins TRBV19 to TRBJ1-3; D gene ambiguous. The germline V gene encodes CDR1 LNHDA and CDR2 SQIVND (reference sequence). This CDR3 is built from 16 residues. The V and J ends lost 0 bases and 0 bases respectively, with 9 bases between them. The full variable domain, rest sourced from reference TRBV19 and TRBJ1-3, is DGGITQSPKYLFRKEGQNVTLSCEQNLNHDAMYWYRQDPGQGLRLIYYSQIVNDFQKGDIAEGYSVSREKKESFPLTVTSAQKNPTAFYLCASSIDRRSSGNTIYFGEGSWLTVV.

The V call is TRBV6-2 or TRBV6-3, the J call TRBJ1-1; no clear D. This CDR3 comprises 12 residues. Trimming shortened V by 5 bases and J by 8 bases, and 12 bases separated the two germline ends. Germline loops: CDR1 MNHEY, CDR2 SVGEGT. CDR3 amino acids: CASSQVGREAFF. Here the CDR3 DNA reads TGTGCCAGCAGTCAGGTGGGTAGAGAAGCTTTCTTT.

The chain is built from TRBV12-3 or TRBV12-4 and TRBJ1-1; 11 nucleotides match TRBD1. V was clipped by 6 bases and J by 5 bases; unmatched bases: 2. The CDR3 is 13 residues long. The DNA of the CDR3 is TGTGCCAGCAGATGGGACAGGGGGACTGAAGCTTTCTTT. Protein sequence: CASRWDRGTEAFF.

The chain carries TRBV7-2 and TRBJ2-4; 10 bases agree with TRBD2. The V gene's germline CDR1 is SGHTA and CDR2 FQGNSA. V gave up 4 bases and J gave up 8 bases; unmatched junction bases: 5. CDR3 length: 14 amino acids. CDR3 sequence: CASSSSGGADIQYF. CDR3 sequence (DNA): TGTGCCAGCAGCTCCAGCGGGGGGGCGGACATTCAGTACTTC.

The chain recombines TRBV2 with TRBJ1-2, with 7 bases aligning to TRBD1. The junction had 7 bases not matched to a gene; V was cut back by 2 bases and J by 1 base. This CDR3 comprises 16 residues. CDR1 is SNHLY, CDR2 FYNNEI, per germline. Here the CDR3 DNA reads TGTGCCAGCAGTGAACAGGGGGAGAAACTTAACTATGGCTACACCTTC. This encodes CASSEQGEKLNYGYTF.

The chain recombines TRBV3-1 (or the pseudogene TRBV3-2) with TRBJ1-4, with 7 nucleotides matching TRBD1. This CDR3 has 15 amino acids. From germline, CDR1 is LGHDT and CDR2 YNNKEL (reference sequence). V was pared by 0 bases and J by 13 bases, with 11 bases of the junction left unmatched. The CDR3 sequence is CASSQDWAQGGVLFF. CDR3 nucleotide sequence: TGTGCCAGCAGCCAAGATTGGGCTCAGGGGGGTGTACTGTTTTTT.

This clone has a handful of counts. The chain employs TRBV6-1 and TRBJ1-5; D remains unclear. The germline V and J ends were trimmed by 2 bases and 1 base, with 12 bases remaining between them. The CDR3 contains 16 residues. Germline-derived CDR1 and CDR2 are MNHNS and SASEGT. The DNA of the CDR3 is TGTGCCAGCAGTGAATATGAGATGAGGAGCAATCAGCCCCAGCATTTT. Its translation is CASSEYEMRSNQPQHF.

V usage is TRBV30 and J usage is TRBJ1-2; maybe TRBD1 (5 bases). This CDR3 contains 12 residues. Germline V gene sequence: CDR1 GTSNPN, CDR2 SVGIG (reference sequence). Between the trimmed V and J ends, which lost 0 bases and 7 bases, there was a span of 9 bases. CDR3 in amino acids: CAWSVQVGGYTF. CDR3 DNA sequence: TGTGCCTGGAGTGTACAGGTTGGTGGCTACACCTTC. The entire variable domain, with the rest obtained from reference TRBV30 and TRBJ1-2, is as follows: SQTIHQWPATLVQPVGSPLSLECTVEGTSNPNLYWYRQAAGRGLQLLFYSVGIGQISSEVPQNLSASRPQDRQFILSSKKLLLSDSGFYLCAWSVQVGGYTFGSGTRLTVV.

V and J are TRBV6-5 and TRBJ1-4; 7 nucleotides line up with TRBD1. Per the germline V gene, CDR1 is MNHEY and CDR2 is SVGAGI. J was trimmed by 0 bases and V by 6 bases; bases with no gene match: 4. The CDR3 totals 15 residues. The CDR3 DNA reads TGTGCCAGCAGAGCCACAGGGGCAACTAATGAAAAACTGTTTTTT. It codes for CASRATGATNEKLFF.

The rearrangement joins TRBV10-3 to TRBJ1-4, with D hard to call. V gave up 2 bases and J gave up 4 bases, with 17 bases separating them. Per germline, CDR1 ENHRY and CDR2 SYGVKD. The CDR3 is made up of 17 amino acids. In DNA, the CDR3 is TGTGCCATCAGTGAGACGCTGGGAGTCTCGGGTAATGAAAAACTGTTTTTT. Translated: CAISETLGVSGNEKLFF.

The genes are TRBV30 and TRBJ1-1; no clear D gene. Germline values: CDR1 GTSNPN, CDR2 SVGIG (reference sequence). Deletions cut 0 bases from V and 0 bases from J, with 8 bases between. The CDR3 consists of 14 residues. Here the CDR3 DNA reads TGTGCCTGGAGTGTACCGAGAATGAACACTGAAGCTTTCTTT. This translates into CAWSVPRMNTEAFF.

The chain couples TRBV2 to TRBJ1-3; the D is unclear. CDR1 and CDR2 from the germline V gene are SNHLY and FYNNEI. The CDR3 is 13 residues long. Trimming took 8 bases from V and 4 from J, leaving 12 bases between them. The CDR3 DNA follows: TGTGCCAGCTCCCTCACTGAGGGAAACACCATATATTTT. Translating it yields CASSLTEGNTIYF.

The J gene is TRBJ2-2, the V gene TRBV29-1; possible D gene TRBD1, 6 bases. V gave up 8 bases and J gave up 3 bases, with 22 bases separating them. This CDR3 region has 16 residues. Germline V lookup: CDR1 SQVTM, CDR2 ANQGSEA. Here the CDR3 DNA reads TGCAGCTTCTTACCACCTTCAACAGGGTACACCGGGGAGCTGTTTTTT. Translation gives CSFLPPSTGYTGELFF.

The CDR3 DNA is TGTGCCAGCAGTTACAAGGGGCCGGATATCTATGGCTACACCTTC. Amino acids: CASSYKGPDIYGYTF. This chain joins TRBV6-6 and TRBJ1-2; a weak D match, TRBD1 (5 bases). The CDR3 covers 15 residues. Germline V gene data show CDR1 as MNHNY and CDR2 as SVGAGI (reference sequence). V was clipped by 2 bases and J by 4 bases, with 14 bases between them.

The rearrangement uses TRBV5-1 and TRBJ2-1; TRBD1 agrees at 8 bases. Germline V lookup: CDR1 SGHRS, CDR2 YFSETQ. V shed 0 bases and J 9 bases; nucleotides not matched to a gene: 11. The CDR3 extends over 16 amino acids. CDR3 amino acids: CASSLARDRGNTEQFF. The CDR3 DNA reads TGCGCCAGCAGCTTGGCCCGTGACAGGGGAAATACTGAGCAGTTCTTC.

The V and J genes are TRBV7-9 and TRBJ1-1, with 7 bases matching TRBD1. CDR1 is SEHNR and CDR2 is FQNEAQ in the germline V gene (reference sequence). V lost 1 base, J lost 3 bases, and 2 bases stayed unmatched. This CDR3 is 14 amino acids long. DNA of the CDR3: TGTGCCAGCAGCTTAGGGGGACAGCACACTGAAGCTTTCTTT. Its translation is CASSLGGQHTEAFF.

V usage is TRBV6-5 and J usage is TRBJ2-7, with D perhaps matching TRBD1 (5 bases). Trimming took off 11 bases at V and 7 bases at J, with 21 bases between the two ends. This CDR3 is built from 13 residues. CDR1 is MNHEY and CDR2 is SVGAGI in the germline V gene. Here the CDR3 DNA reads TGTGCCCGACATAAATCTGGGGCGAGGGAGCAGTACGTC. Amino acids: CARHKSGAREQYV.

This clone was counted a few times. V and J are TRBV5-1 and TRBJ2-1; 9 positions match TRBD1. This CDR3 is 15 amino acids long. V shed 1 base, J shed 3 bases, and the junction held 2 bases outside the gene matches. Germline V gives CDR1 SGHRS, CDR2 YFSETQ. The CDR3 nucleotides read TGCGCCAGCAGCTTGTTGGGACAGGGCTACAATGAGCAGTTCTTC. Protein product: CASSLLGQGYNEQFF. Combining the CDR3 with reference TRBV5-1 and TRBJ2-1 gives the whole variable domain KAGVTQTPRYLIKTRGQQVTLSCSPISGHRSVSWYQQTPGQGLQFLFEYFSETQRNKGNFPGRFSGRQFSNSRSEMNVSTLELGDSALYLCASSLLGQGYNEQFFGPGTRLTVL.